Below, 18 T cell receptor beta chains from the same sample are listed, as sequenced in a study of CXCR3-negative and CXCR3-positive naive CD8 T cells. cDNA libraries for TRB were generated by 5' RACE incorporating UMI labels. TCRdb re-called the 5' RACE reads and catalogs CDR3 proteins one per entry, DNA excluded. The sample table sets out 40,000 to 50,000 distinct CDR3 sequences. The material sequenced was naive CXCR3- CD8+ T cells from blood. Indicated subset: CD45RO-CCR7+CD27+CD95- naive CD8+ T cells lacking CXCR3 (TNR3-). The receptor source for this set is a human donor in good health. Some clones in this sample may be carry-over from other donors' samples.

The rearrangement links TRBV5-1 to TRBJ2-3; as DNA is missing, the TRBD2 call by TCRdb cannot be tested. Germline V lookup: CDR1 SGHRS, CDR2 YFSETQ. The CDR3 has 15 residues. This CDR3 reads CASSASTFSTDTQYF.

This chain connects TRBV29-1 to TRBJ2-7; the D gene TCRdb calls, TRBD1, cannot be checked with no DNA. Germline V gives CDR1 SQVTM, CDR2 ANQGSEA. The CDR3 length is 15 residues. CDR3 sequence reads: CSVSGQGRIPYEQYF.

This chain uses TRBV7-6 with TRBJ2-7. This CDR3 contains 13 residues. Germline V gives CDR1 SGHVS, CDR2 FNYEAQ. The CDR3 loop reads CASSLRRSYEQYF.

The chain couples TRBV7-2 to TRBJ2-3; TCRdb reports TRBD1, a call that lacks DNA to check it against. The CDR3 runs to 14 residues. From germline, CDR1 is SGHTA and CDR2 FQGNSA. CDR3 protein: CASSDGQGPDTQYF.

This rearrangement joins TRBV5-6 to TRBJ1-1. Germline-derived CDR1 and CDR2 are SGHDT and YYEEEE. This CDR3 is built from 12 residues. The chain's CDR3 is CASSRGNTEAFF.

CDR3 amino acids: CASRGRTTDTQYF. V is TRBV12-3 or TRBV12-4 and J is TRBJ2-3; without DNA, the TCRdb call of TRBD1 cannot be checked. This CDR3 has 13 residues.

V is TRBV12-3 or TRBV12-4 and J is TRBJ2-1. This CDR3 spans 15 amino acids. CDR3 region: CASSFLGSSYNEQFF.

This CDR3 reads CSVEERGLAEISTDTQYF. The chain employs TRBV29-1 and TRBJ2-3; TCRdb indicates TRBD2, and absent DNA this call remains unverified. The CDR3 consists of 18 residues. Germline V gives CDR1 SQVTM, CDR2 ANQGSEA.

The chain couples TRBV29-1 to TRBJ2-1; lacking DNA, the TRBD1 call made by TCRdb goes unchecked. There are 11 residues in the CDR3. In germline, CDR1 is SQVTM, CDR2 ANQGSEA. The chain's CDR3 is CSVPTPVLQFF.

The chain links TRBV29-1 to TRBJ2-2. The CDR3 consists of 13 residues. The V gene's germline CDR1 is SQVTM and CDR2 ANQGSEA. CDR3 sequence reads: CSVEPTLGGELFF.

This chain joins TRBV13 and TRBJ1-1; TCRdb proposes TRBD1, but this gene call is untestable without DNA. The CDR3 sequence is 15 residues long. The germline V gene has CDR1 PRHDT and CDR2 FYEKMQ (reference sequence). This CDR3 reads CASSSLTGGYTEAFF.

The CDR3 protein is CSVEQWDRGVNIQYF. The gene calls are TRBV29-1 and TRBJ2-4; with no DNA, the TCRdb D assignment of TRBD1 cannot be verified. CDR1 and CDR2 (germline): SQVTM, ANQGSEA. The CDR3 contains 15 residues.

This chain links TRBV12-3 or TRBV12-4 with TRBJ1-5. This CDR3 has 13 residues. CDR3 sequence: CASSSNNGQPQHF.

CDR3 sequence: CASSLSRPRSTDTQYF. The chain links TRBV28 to TRBJ2-3. The V gene's germline CDR1 is MDHEN and CDR2 SYDVKM. The CDR3 has 16 amino acids.

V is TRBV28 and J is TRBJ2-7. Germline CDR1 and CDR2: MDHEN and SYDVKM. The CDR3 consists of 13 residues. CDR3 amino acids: CASRHRVNYEQYF.

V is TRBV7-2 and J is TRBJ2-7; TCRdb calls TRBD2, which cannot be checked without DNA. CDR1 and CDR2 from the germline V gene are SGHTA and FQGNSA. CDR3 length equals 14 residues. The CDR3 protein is CASSLGGPGYEQYF.

CDR3: CASSLMLGQGANEQFF. The gene calls are TRBV7-8 and TRBJ2-1; the D gene TCRdb calls, TRBD1, cannot be checked with no DNA. Germline values: CDR1 SGHVS, CDR2 FQNEAQ. The CDR3 runs to 16 residues.

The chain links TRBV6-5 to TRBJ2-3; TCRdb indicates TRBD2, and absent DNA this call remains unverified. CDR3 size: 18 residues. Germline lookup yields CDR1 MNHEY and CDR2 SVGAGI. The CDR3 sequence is CASSSPRLAGDLTDTQYF.